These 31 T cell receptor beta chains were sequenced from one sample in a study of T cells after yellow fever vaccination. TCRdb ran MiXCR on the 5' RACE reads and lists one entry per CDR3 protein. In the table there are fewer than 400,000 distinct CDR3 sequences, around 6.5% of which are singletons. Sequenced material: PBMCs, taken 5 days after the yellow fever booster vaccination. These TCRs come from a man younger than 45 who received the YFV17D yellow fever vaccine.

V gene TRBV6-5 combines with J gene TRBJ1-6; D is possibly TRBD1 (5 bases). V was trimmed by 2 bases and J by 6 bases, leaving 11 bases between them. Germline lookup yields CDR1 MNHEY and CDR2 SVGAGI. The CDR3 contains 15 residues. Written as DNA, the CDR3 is TGTGCCAGCAGTTACCAGGGTTCGGCTAATTCACCCCTCCACTTT. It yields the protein CASSYQGSANSPLHF.

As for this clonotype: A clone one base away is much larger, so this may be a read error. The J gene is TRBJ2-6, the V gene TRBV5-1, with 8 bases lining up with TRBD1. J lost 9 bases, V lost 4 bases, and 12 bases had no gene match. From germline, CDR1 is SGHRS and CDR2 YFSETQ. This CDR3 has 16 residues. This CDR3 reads CASSITGTGSGNVLTF. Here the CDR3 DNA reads TGCGCCAGCAGCATAACCGGGACAGGCTCCGGCAACGTCCTGACTTTC.

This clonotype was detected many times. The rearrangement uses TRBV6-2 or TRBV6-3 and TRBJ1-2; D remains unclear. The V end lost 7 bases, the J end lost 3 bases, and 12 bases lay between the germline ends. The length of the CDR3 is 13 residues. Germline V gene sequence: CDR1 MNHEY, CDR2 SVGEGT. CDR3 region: CASTDGMYYGYTF. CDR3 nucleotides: TGTGCCAGCACCGACGGGATGTACTATGGCTACACCTTC.

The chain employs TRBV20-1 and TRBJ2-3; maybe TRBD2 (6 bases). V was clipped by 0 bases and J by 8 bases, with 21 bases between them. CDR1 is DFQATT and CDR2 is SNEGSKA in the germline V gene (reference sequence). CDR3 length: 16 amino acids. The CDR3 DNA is TGCAGTGCTAGAGACGTGACTAGTCCCCCCTTGGGTACGCAGTATTTT. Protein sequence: CSARDVTSPPLGTQYF.

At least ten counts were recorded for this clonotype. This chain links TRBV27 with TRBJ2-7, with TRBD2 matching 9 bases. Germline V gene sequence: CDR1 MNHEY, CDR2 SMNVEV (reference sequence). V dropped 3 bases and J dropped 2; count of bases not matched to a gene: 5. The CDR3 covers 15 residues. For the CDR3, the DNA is TGTGCCAGCAGTTTTGCGGGAGGGCGAACCTACGAGCAGTACTTC. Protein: CASSFAGGRTYEQYF.

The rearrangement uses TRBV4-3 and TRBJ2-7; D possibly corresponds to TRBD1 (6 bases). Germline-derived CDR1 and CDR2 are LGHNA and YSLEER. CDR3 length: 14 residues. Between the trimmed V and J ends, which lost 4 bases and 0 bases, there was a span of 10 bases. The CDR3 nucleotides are TGCGCCAGCAGCCCGGACAGAAACTCCTACGAGCAGTACTTC. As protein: CASSPDRNSYEQYF.

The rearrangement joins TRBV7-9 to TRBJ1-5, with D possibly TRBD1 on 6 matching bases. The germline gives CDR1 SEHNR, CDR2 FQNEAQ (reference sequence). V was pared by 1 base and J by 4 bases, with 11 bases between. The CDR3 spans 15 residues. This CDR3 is CASSLEGGLNQPQHF. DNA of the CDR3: TGTGCCAGCAGCTTAGAAGGGGGGCTGAATCAGCCCCAGCATTTT.

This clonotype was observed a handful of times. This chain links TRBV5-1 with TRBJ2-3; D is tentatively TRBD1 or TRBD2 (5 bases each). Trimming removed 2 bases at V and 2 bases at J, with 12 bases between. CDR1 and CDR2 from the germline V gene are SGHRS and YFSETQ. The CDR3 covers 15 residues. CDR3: CASSFRGDITDTQYF. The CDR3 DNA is TGCGCCAGCAGCTTCAGAGGGGATATCACAGATACGCAGTATTTT.

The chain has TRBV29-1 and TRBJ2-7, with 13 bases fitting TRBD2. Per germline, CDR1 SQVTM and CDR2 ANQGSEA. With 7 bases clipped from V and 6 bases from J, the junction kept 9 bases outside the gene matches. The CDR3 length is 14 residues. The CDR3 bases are TGCAGCGGCAAGGGACTAGCGGGATCAAGCGAGCAGTACTTC. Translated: CSGKGLAGSSEQYF.

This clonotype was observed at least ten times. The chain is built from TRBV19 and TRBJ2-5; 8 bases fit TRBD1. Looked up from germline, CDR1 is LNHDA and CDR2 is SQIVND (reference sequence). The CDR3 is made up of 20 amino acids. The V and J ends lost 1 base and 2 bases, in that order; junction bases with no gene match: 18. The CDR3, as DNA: TGTGCCAGTAGTATAGTACCCCTGGACAGGGTCCCGGCCACTCAAGAGACCCAGTACTTC. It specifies CASSIVPLDRVPATQETQYF. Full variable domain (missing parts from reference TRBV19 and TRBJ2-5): DGGITQSPKYLFRKEGQNVTLSCEQNLNHDAMYWYRQDPGQGLRLIYYSQIVNDFQKGDIAEGYSVSREKKESFPLTVTSAQKNPTAFYLCASSIVPLDRVPATQETQYFGPGTRLLVL.

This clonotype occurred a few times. Here the CDR3 reads CASSLDPRNSPLHF. The DNA for the CDR3 is TGTGCCAGCAGCTTGGACCCCAGGAATTCACCCCTCCACTTT. The chain joins TRBV7-2 to TRBJ1-6; D unresolved. The germline CDR1 and CDR2 sequences are SGHTA and FQGNSA. CDR3 size: 14 residues. V lost 3 bases and J lost 7, with 10 bases in between.

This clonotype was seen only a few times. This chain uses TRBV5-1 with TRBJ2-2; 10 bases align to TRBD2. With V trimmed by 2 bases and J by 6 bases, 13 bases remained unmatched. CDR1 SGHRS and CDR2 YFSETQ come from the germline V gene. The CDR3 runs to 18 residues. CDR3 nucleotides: TGCGCCAGCAGCTTCCAGCTATCGTCAGCGGGAGGGGCCGGGGAGCTGTTTTTT. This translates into CASSFQLSSAGGAGELFF. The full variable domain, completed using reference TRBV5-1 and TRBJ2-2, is KAGVTQTPRYLIKTRGQQVTLSCSPISGHRSVSWYQQTPGQGLQFLFEYFSETQRNKGNFPGRFSGRQFSNSRSEMNVSTLELGDSALYLCASSFQLSSAGGAGELFFGEGSRLTVL.

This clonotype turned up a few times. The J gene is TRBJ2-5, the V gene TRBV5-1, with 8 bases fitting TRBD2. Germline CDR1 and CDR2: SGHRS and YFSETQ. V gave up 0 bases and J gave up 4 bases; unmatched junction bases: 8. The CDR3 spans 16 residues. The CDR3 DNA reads TGCGCCAGCAGCTTGGCCTCAGCGGGAGTCGGAGAGACCCAGTACTTC. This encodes CASSLASAGVGETQYF.

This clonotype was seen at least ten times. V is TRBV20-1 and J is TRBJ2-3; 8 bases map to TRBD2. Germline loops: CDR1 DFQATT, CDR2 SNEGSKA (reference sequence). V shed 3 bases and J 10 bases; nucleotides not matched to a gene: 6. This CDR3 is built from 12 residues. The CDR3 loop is CSASGRAQAQYF. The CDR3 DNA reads TGCAGTGCTAGCGGGAGGGCCCAGGCGCAGTATTTT.

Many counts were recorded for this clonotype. The CDR3 is CAISGGSGRATDTQYF. The CDR3 nucleotides are TGTGCCATCAGCGGCGGTAGCGGGAGGGCAACAGATACGCAGTATTTT. This sequence joins TRBV10-3 and TRBJ2-3, with 11 bases aligning to TRBD2. CDR1 is ENHRY, CDR2 SYGVKD, per germline. The CDR3 sequence is 16 residues long. J gave up 3 bases and V 6 bases, and 8 bases lay outside the gene matches.

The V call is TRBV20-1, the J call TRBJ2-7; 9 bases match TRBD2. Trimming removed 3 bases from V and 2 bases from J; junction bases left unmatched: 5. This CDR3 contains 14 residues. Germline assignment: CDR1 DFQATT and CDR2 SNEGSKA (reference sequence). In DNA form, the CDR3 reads TGCAGTGCTAGTACTAGCGGGCAGGCCTACGAGCAGTACTTC. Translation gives CSASTSGQAYEQYF.

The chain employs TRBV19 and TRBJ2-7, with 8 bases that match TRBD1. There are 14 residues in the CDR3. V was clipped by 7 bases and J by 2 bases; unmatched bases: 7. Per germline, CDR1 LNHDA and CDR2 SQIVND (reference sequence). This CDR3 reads CASTSGTGAYEQYF. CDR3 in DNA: TGTGCCAGTACCTCCGGGACAGGCGCCTACGAGCAGTACTTC.

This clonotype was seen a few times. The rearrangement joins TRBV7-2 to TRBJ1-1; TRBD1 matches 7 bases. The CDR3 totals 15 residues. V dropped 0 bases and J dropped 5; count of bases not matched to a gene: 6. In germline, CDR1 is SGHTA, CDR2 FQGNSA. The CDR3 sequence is CASSLANRGWTEAFF. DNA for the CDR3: TGTGCCAGCAGCTTAGCGAACAGGGGCTGGACTGAAGCTTTCTTT. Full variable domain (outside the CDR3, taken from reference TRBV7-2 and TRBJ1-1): GAGVSQSPSNKVTEKGKDVELRCDPISGHTALYWYRQSLGQGLEFLIYFQGNSAPDKSGLPSDRFSAERTGGSVSTLTIQRTQQEDSAVYLCASSLANRGWTEAFFGQGTRLTVV.

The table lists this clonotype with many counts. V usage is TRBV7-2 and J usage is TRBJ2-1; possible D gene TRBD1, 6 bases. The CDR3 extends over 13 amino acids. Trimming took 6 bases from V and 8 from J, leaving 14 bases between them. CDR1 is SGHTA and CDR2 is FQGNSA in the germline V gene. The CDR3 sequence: CASRSATGHEQFF. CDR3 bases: TGTGCCAGCAGGTCGGCGACAGGCCATGAGCAGTTCTTC. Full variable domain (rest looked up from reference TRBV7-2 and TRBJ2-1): GAGVSQSPSNKVTEKGKDVELRCDPISGHTALYWYRQSLGQGLEFLIYFQGNSAPDKSGLPSDRFSAERTGGSVSTLTIQRTQQEDSAVYLCASRSATGHEQFFGPGTRLTVL.

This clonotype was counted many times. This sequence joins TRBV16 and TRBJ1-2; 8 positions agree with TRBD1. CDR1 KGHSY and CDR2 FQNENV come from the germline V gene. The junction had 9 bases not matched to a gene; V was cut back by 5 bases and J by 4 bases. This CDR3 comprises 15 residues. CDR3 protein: CASSAPTGVIYGYTF. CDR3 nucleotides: TGTGCCAGCAGCGCCCCGACAGGGGTTATCTATGGCTACACCTTC.

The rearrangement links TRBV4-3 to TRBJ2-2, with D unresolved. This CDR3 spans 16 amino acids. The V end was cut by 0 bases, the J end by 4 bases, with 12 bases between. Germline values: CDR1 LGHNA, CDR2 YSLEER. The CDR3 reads CASSQDVGFGTGELFF. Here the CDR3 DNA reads TGCGCCAGCAGCCAAGATGTGGGGTTCGGCACCGGGGAGCTGTTTTTT.

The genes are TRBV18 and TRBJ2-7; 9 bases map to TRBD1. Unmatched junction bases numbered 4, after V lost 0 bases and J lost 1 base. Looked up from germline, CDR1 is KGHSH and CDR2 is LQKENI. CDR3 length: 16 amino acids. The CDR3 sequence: CASSPPTGGESYEQYF. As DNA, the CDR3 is TGTGCCAGCTCACCACCGACAGGGGGGGAATCCTACGAGCAGTACTTC. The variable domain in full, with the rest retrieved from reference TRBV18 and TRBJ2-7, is NAGVMQNPRHLVRRRGQEARLRCSPMKGHSHVYWYRQLPEEGLKFMVYLQKENIIDESGMPKERFSAEFPKEGPSILRIQQVVRGDSAAYFCASSPPTGGESYEQYFGPGTRLTVT.

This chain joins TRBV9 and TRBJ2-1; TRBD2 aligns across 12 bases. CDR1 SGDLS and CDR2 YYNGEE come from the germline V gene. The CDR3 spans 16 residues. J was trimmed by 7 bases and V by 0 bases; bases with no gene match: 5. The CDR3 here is CASSVVGTSGLNEQFF. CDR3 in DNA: TGTGCCAGCAGCGTAGTAGGGACTAGCGGGTTAAATGAGCAGTTCTTC.

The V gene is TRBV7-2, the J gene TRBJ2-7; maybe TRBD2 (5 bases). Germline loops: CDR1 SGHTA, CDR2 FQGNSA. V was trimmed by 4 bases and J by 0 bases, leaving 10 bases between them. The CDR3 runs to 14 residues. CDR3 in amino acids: CASSSDSNSYEQYF. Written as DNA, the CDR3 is TGTGCCAGCAGCTCGGACTCAAACTCCTACGAGCAGTACTTC.

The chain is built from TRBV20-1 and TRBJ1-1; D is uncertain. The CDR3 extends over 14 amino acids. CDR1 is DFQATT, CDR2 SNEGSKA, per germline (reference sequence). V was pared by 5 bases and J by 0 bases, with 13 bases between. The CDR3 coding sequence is TGCAGTGCTCGGATGGACGGCATGAACACTGAAGCTTTCTTT. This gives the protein CSARMDGMNTEAFF.

The chain's CDR3 is CSVGGLAGYNEQFF. The CDR3 DNA reads TGCAGCGTGGGGGGTCTAGCGGGTTACAATGAGCAGTTCTTC. The gene calls are TRBV29-1 and TRBJ2-1; 8 bases agree with TRBD2. Germline CDR1 reads SQVTM; CDR2 reads ANQGSEA. This CDR3 is built from 14 residues. Losses at the gene ends were 6 bases for V and 4 bases for J; bases not matched to a gene: 8.

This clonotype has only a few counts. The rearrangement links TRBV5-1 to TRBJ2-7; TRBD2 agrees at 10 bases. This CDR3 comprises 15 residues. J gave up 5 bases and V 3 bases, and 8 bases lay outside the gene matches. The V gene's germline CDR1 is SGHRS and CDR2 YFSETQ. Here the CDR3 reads CASSWLAGVVDEQYF. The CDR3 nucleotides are TGCGCCAGCAGCTGGCTAGCGGGAGTGGTGGACGAGCAGTACTTC.

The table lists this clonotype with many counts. The CDR3 bases are TGCGCCAGCAGCCAAGAAGGGGCGGGAGGGTTCAATGAGCAGTTCTTC. It specifies CASSQEGAGGFNEQFF. The chain joins TRBV4-3 to TRBJ2-1; 9 nucleotides align to TRBD2. The ends lost 0 bases at V and 6 bases at J; junction bases unmatched: 6. Germline assignment: CDR1 LGHNA and CDR2 YSLEER. This CDR3 region has 16 residues.

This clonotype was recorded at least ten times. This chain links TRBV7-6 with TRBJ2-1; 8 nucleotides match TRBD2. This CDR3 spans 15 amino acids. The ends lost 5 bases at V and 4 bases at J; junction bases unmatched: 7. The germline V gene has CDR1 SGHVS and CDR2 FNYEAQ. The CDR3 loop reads CASSATTSVYNEQFF. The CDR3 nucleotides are TGTGCCAGCAGCGCCACGACTAGCGTGTACAATGAGCAGTTCTTC.

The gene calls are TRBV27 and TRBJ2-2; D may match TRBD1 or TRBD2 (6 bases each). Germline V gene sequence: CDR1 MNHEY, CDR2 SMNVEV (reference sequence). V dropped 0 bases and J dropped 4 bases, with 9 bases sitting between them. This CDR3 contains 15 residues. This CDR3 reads CASSLSGGGTGELFF. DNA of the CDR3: TGTGCCAGCAGTTTATCCGGAGGGGGCACCGGGGAGCTGTTTTTT.

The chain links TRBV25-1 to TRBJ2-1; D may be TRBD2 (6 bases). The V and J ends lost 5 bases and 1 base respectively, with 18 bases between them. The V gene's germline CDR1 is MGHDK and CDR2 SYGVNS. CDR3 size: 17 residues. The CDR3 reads CASSLSPGRGSYNEQFF. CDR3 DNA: TGTGCCAGCAGTCTTAGTCCCGGACGGGGGTCCTACAATGAGCAGTTCTTC.